Sequencing of this TCR beta chain was carried out in a study of blood T cell repertoires in COVID-19. In the study overall: From the United States, Italy and Spain came samples of acute and convalescent COVID-19. From T cells, B-cell-depleted T cells, or PBMCs came the material, which was cDNA or gDNA.

V gave up 11 bases and J gave up 1 base, with 20 bases separating them. The CDR3 covers 15 residues. CDR1 WNHNN and CDR2 SYGVQD come from the germline V gene (reference sequence). Authors' analysis steps: It was from reference gene primer amplification that nucleated cell counts were estimated. Profiling relied on immunoSEQ multiplex PCR, and the TCRdb table lists in-frame clones only, not all of them. That table is the source of V, J and clone size, and D and trimming were worked out from the DNA. The sample has about 120,000 clones, roughly 91% seen once. The specimen sequenced was peripheral blood. The sequence derives from a human donor in a cohort sampled during active COVID-19. The rearrangement joins TRBV10-1 to TRBJ1-1, with D tentatively TRBD1 (6 bases). The CDR3 spells CAGQRGGTWNTEAFF. The DNA of the CDR3 is TGCGCCGGGCAAAGGGGGGGCACCTGGAACACTGAAGCTTTCTTT.